One and the same sample provided the 13 T cell receptor beta chains below, sequenced in a study of molecular identifiers for immune sequencing clone quantification. Using its own MiXCR run on the PCR reads, TCRdb lists one record per CDR3 protein. This sample yields 460,000 or so distinct CDR3 sequences, of which about 22% are seen a single time; more than 0.8% belongs to the top ten. Sequenced input: naive CD8+ T cells from blood, with Jurkat cell RNA spiked in. The subset was: FACS-sorted CD8+CD4-CCR7+CD45RA+ naive T cells. The receptors were sampled from a human donor in good health. Some libraries in this study had Jurkat cell RNA spiked in.

This clonotype was recorded many times. This chain links TRBV30 with TRBJ2-3; D unclear. CDR1 GTSNPN and CDR2 SVGIG come from the germline V gene (reference sequence). The CDR3 covers 13 residues. V dropped 7 bases and J dropped 0 bases, with 11 bases sitting between them. In DNA, the CDR3 is TGTGCCTCCGACTCGCCTAGCACAGATACGCAGTATTTT. This sequence encodes CASDSPSTDTQYF.

This clonotype was counted only a few times. This chain connects TRBV20-1 to TRBJ2-7, with D possibly being TRBD1 (6 bases). V gave up 1 base and J gave up 0 bases, with 10 bases separating them. This CDR3 region has 14 residues. CDR1 and CDR2 (germline): DFQATT, SNEGSKA (reference sequence). The CDR3: CSARAGVSSYEQYF. CDR3 nucleotide sequence: TGCAGTGCTAGAGCAGGGGTTAGCTCCTACGAGCAGTACTTC.

This clonotype was detected only a few times. This sequence joins TRBV5-5 and TRBJ1-1, with TRBD1 as a possible D gene (5 bases). Germline CDR1 and CDR2: SGHKS and YYEKEE (reference sequence). The CDR3 has 12 residues. V lost 4 bases and J 7 bases, leaving 11 bases between the germline ends. CDR3 in amino acids: CASSPYGGEAFF. For the CDR3, the DNA is TGTGCCAGCAGCCCCTACGGGGGTGAAGCTTTCTTT.

This clonotype was counted ten times or more. The V gene is TRBV27, the J gene TRBJ2-7; TRBD1 might be the D (6 bases). The CDR3 consists of 15 residues. Per the germline V gene, CDR1 is MNHEY and CDR2 is SMNVEV (reference sequence). The V and J ends lost 8 bases and 5 bases respectively, with 22 bases between them. The CDR3 DNA is TGTGCCAGCCATCAGAGTCTCGGACAGTTTGACGAGCAGTACTTC. Amino acids: CASHQSLGQFDEQYF.

This clonotype was counted ten times or more. The J gene is TRBJ2-2, the V gene TRBV19, with no clear D. Per germline, CDR1 LNHDA and CDR2 SQIVND (reference sequence). Trimming took 5 bases from V and 4 from J, leaving 11 bases between them. There are 14 residues in the CDR3. The CDR3 coding sequence is TGTGCCAGTAGTCTAACCCACGGCACCGGGGAGCTGTTTTTT. Protein: CASSLTHGTGELFF.

In its sample, this clonotype was seen a few times. This chain links TRBV6-5 with TRBJ2-1; TRBD1 aligns across 9 bases. This CDR3 contains 13 residues. V lost 6 bases and J lost 8; bases outside the gene matches: 5. CDR1 and CDR2 (germline): MNHEY, SVGAGI. The CDR3 region has the DNA TGTGCCAGCAGCCCGGACAGGGGTGATGAGCAGTTCTTC. Its translation: CASSPDRGDEQFF.

Only a few counts were recorded for this clonotype. The chain couples TRBV4-3 to TRBJ2-7, with TRBD1 as a possible D gene (6 bases). V shed 1 base and J shed 3 bases, with 13 bases lying between them. The CDR3 is 15 amino acids. Germline lookup yields CDR1 LGHNA and CDR2 YSLEER. The CDR3 sequence: CASSQGRGELYEQYF. CDR3 nucleotide sequence: TGCGCCAGCAGCCAAGGCAGGGGTGAGCTCTACGAGCAGTACTTC.

This clonotype was observed a handful of times. The chain has TRBV5-6 and TRBJ2-7, with 10 positions matching TRBD2. Looked up from germline, CDR1 is SGHDT and CDR2 is YYEEEE. This CDR3 has 18 residues. With 0 bases clipped from V and 4 bases from J, the junction kept 13 bases outside the gene matches. The CDR3 sequence: CASSLEVAGGFQGYEQYF. In nucleotides, the CDR3 is TGTGCCAGCAGCTTGGAAGTAGCGGGAGGCTTTCAAGGTTACGAGCAGTACTTC.

The rearrangement links TRBV9 to TRBJ1-4, with 10 nucleotides matching TRBD1. CDR3 length equals 17 residues. Germline lookup yields CDR1 SGDLS and CDR2 YYNGEE. Trimming at V came to 0 bases and at J to 6 bases, leaving 8 bases not matched to a gene. CDR3 residues: CASSVEGGQGFDEKLFF. The CDR3 coding sequence is TGTGCCAGCAGCGTAGAAGGGGGACAGGGGTTTGATGAAAAACTGTTTTTT.

The rearrangement joins TRBV3-1 to TRBJ2-1, with TRBD2 matching over 8 bases. The J segment lost 2 bases and the V segment lost 1 base, leaving 13 bases of the junction unmatched. This CDR3 is built from 19 residues. Per germline, CDR1 LGHDT and CDR2 YNNKEL (reference sequence). CDR3 protein: CASSQVRVERGPPYNEQFF. CDR3 sequence (DNA): TGTGCCAGCAGCCAAGTTCGGGTCGAGCGGGGGCCCCCCTACAATGAGCAGTTCTTC.

This clonotype was found a few times. V is TRBV11-2 and J is TRBJ2-5; TRBD1 might be the D (6 bases). Germline CDR1 SGHAT, CDR2 FQNNGV. V was cut by 5 bases and J by 0 bases, with 13 bases left in between. The CDR3 has 15 residues. This CDR3 is CASSPRGTYQETQYF. As DNA, the CDR3 is TGTGCCAGCAGCCCCAGGGGAACGTACCAAGAGACCCAGTACTTC.

The rearrangement links TRBV19 to TRBJ2-7, with D perhaps TRBD2 (5 bases). Germline CDR1 and CDR2: LNHDA and SQIVND (reference sequence). The CDR3 contains 13 residues. Trimming removed 5 bases at V and 6 bases at J, with 14 bases between. The CDR3 coding sequence is TGTGCCAGTAGTGTACCCTATCGGGGCGAGCAGTACTTC. This gives the protein CASSVPYRGEQYF.

In its sample, this clonotype was seen many times. V is TRBV7-2 and J is TRBJ2-7, with 11 bases fitting TRBD2. Germline trimming cut 5 bases from V and 2 bases from J; bases unmatched to any gene: 14. The V gene's germline CDR1 is SGHTA and CDR2 FQGNSA. This CDR3 is 18 amino acids long. The CDR3 here is CASSQTGTSGFHPYEQYF. The DNA of the CDR3 is TGTGCCAGCAGCCAGACCGGGACTAGCGGCTTTCATCCCTACGAGCAGTACTTC.